The rows below give T cell receptor beta chains drawn from one sample of a study of blood T cell repertoires in COVID-19. TCRdb's table, derived via immunoSEQ multiplex PCR, lists solely in-frame clones and lacks some. Here the sample spans 250,000 to 350,000 clones, around 85% being singletons. Material: peripheral blood. Receptor source: a human donor with COVID-19, enrolled during active disease. The donor label of this sample is uncertain. Both conserved end residues are part of each CDR3. The order of the fields is D gene, V gene, clone size, J gene, CDR3 DNA, CDR3 protein. The D gene is left open where the match is weak. Rows give clone size only sometimes, using once, few, many, or a class for an expanded clone.

>NA|TRBV29-1|NA|TRBJ2-3
TGCAGCGTTGACCGGGGGTCTGCAGATACGCAGTATTTT
CSVDRGSADTQYF
>TRBD1|TRBV2|NA|TRBJ1-4
TGTGCCACCGGACAGGATGCAACTAATGAAAAACTGTTTTTT
CATGQDATNEKLFF
>NA|TRBV19|NA|TRBJ2-4
TGTGCCAGTAGTTCCAGAACCCGGGAGCAGAACATTCAGTACTTC
CASSSRTREQNIQYF
>NA|TRBV7-9|NA|TRBJ1-1
TGTGCCAGCAGCTTCTCCGGACACCCCGCAGAAGCTTTCTTT
CASSFSGHPAEAFF
>TRBD1|TRBV6-2/TRBV6-3|NA|TRBJ1-1
TGTGCCAGCAGTCAGGGGGCCGAAGCTTTCTTT
CASSQGAEAFF
>TRBD1|TRBV30|NA|TRBJ2-5
TGTGCCTGGAGGAGACAGGGGGAAGAGACCCAGTACTTC
CAWRRQGEETQYF
>NA|TRBV9|NA|TRBJ2-2
TGTGCCAGCAGCGTAGTCCCGGACACCGGGGAGCTGTTTTTT
CASSVVPDTGELFF
>NA|TRBV23-1|NA|TRBJ1-1
TGCGCCAGCAGTCAATCCTTCACTTCCCTCGAGAACTCGACTATGAACACTGAAGCTTTCTTT
CASSQSFTSLENSTMNTEAFF
>NA|TRBV18|NA|TRBJ1-2
TGTGCCAGCTCACTCAGGGACTATGGCTACACCTTC
CASSLRDYGYTF
>TRBD2|TRBV18|once|TRBJ2-1
TGTGCCAGCTCACCACCGGGACTAGCGGGAGATAGCGATGAGCAGTTCTTC
CASSPPGLAGDSDEQFF
>TRBD2|TRBV9|NA|TRBJ2-3
TGTGCCAGCGGAATATCCGGGACTAGCGGATTTATGACAGATACGCAGTATTTT
CASGISGTSGFMTDTQYF
>TRBD1|TRBV5-1|NA|TRBJ1-6
TGCGCCAGCAGCTTGGCGGGGGACAGGGAAAATTCACCCCTCCACTTT
CASSLAGDRENSPLHF
>TRBD1|TRBV13|NA|TRBJ2-1
TGTGCCAGCAGCGCTGTACCGGGACAGGGGACCGATGAGCAGTTCTTC
CASSAVPGQGTDEQFF
>TRBD1|TRBV19|NA|TRBJ1-2
TGTGCCAGTACCGTGGACAGGGGCGACTATGGCTACACCTTC
CASTVDRGDYGYTF
>NA|TRBV5-1|NA|TRBJ1-1
TGCGCCAGCAGCTTGGGGCATTATGAAGCTTTCTTT
CASSLGHYEAFF
>NA|TRBV28|few|TRBJ1-5
TGTGCCAGCGCTGGGGCTAATCAGCCCCAGCATTTT
CASAGANQPQHF
>TRBD1|TRBV19|NA|TRBJ2-3
TGTGCCAGTAGTATTGGACAGGGTCCAGGCACAGATACGCAGTATTTT
CASSIGQGPGTDTQYF
>TRBD2|TRBV12-5|NA|TRBJ2-1
TGTGCTAGTGGTTTGGGACTGGTAAGCGGGGTCTACAATGAGCAGTTCTTC
CASGLGLVSGVYNEQFF
>TRBD1|TRBV5-1|NA|TRBJ2-5
TGCGCCAGCAGCGTGGCGACAGGGTATGGGGAGACCCAGTACTTC
CASSVATGYGETQYF
>NA|TRBV4-3|NA|TRBJ2-1
TGCGCCAGCAGCCCAAGCCGAGCTAGTGTAGAGCAGTTCTTC
CASSPSRASVEQFF
>NA|TRBV12-3/TRBV12-4|NA|TRBJ1-1
TGTGCCAGCAGCGCCCTCGGCGGGGGGGAAGCTTTCTTT
CASSALGGGEAFF
>NA|TRBV6-5|NA|TRBJ1-3
TGTGCCAGCAGTCAACAGAGCTCTGGAAACACCATATATTTT
CASSQQSSGNTIYF
>TRBD1|TRBV28|NA|TRBJ2-7
TGTGCCAGCAGAATGTCAGGGGGCGTTAGTGGCTACGAGCAGTACTTC
CASRMSGGVSGYEQYF
>NA|TRBV7-3|NA|TRBJ2-1
TGTGCCAGCAGCCCCATACCCGGGAATGAGCAGTTCTTC
CASSPIPGNEQFF
>TRBD2|TRBV4-2|NA|TRBJ2-1
TGTGCCAGCAGTGAAGGGACTAGCGGGAGGTCTGAGCAGTTCTTC
CASSEGTSGRSEQFF
>TRBD1|TRBV2|NA|TRBJ1-5
TGTGCCAGCAGAGAGGAAAGGGACAGGGGAGGACAGCCCCAGCATTTT
CASREERDRGGQPQHF
>NA|TRBV7-9|NA|TRBJ1-6
TGTGCCAGCAGCCGGTATAATTCACCCCTCCACTTT
CASSRYNSPLHF
>NA|TRBV4-1|NA|TRBJ2-5
TGCGCCAGCAGCCAAGATACGACAGGCGTCTGGACCCAGTACTTC
CASSQDTTGVWTQYF
>TRBD2|TRBV7-8|NA|TRBJ2-1
TGTGCCAGCAGCTCAAGCCCACTAGCGGGAGGCAGTCGGGATGAGCAGTTCTTC
CASSSSPLAGGSRDEQFF
>NA|TRBV28|NA|TRBJ1-1
TGTGCCAGCAGCCAGTCCTCAGTTACTGAAGCTTTCTTT
CASSQSSVTEAFF
>NA|TRBV6-4|NA|TRBJ1-5
TGTGCCAGCAGTGACTCGGCAGGGGAGGGTCAGCCCCAGCATTTT
CASSDSAGEGQPQHF
>NA|TRBV7-8|NA|TRBJ2-6
TGTGCCAGCAGCTTAGATGGGCGGGCCAACGTCCTGACTTTC
CASSLDGRANVLTF
>TRBD2|TRBV28|NA|TRBJ2-5
TGTGCCAGTTCCTCACTAGCGGGAGCGGAGACCCAGTACTTC
CASSSLAGAETQYF